What follows describes a single T cell receptor (beta chain). This clone was observed a few times. Its antigen target is currently unknown. No much larger clone is present one base from it, and per-base qualities are unavailable. The data derive from a study of OX40 agonist ivuxolimab in advanced cancers. With respect to the entire study: Ivuxolimab was a fully human IgG2 agonistic monoclonal antibody targeting the costimulatory receptor OX40 (CD134). Of the approximately 50 dose-escalation patients, hepatocellular carcinoma was present in about 20, melanoma in roughly 15, renal cell carcinoma in 9 and head and neck cancer in 9. In the dose-escalation cohort, 82.7% of patients were male, and the mean age was approximately 60 years with a range of roughly 20 to 80. The paper reports the monotherapy dose-escalation portion (N = 52 patients) of the phase I ivuxolimab trial. Prior anti-PD-1, anti-PD-L1 or anti-CTLA-4 therapy was permitted, and 30% to 50% of dose-escalation patients had received checkpoint inhibitors. The point of sequencing TCRbeta in the periphery was to test whether ivuxolimab changed TCR sequence diversity and drove clonal T-cell expansion. Intravenous ivuxolimab was administered to patients every 2 weeks at six dose levels: 0.01, 0.1, 0.3, 1.5, 3 and 10 mg/kg. Partial responses were achieved by three dose-escalation patients, of whom one had hepatocellular carcinoma and two had cutaneous melanoma.

Genomic DNA was extracted from sorted cells for sequencing of the TCRbeta CDR3 region. The immunoSEQ Assay was used to sequence the TCRbeta CDR3 regions. TCRdb re-hosts the immuneACCESS table, in-frame sequences only. Its copies lack some clones; in the studies checked, an unresolved V gene accounts for under half of them, and the cause for the rest is not known. This sample is represented by over 60,000 clones; roughly 87% of them were singletons. About 2% of the sample rests with the top ten. Study-wide findings and limitations: Low levels of normalized T-cell clonal expansion were also seen in some patients who did not respond. On average, CD8+ T cells showed more expanded clones than CD4+ T cells after ivuxolimab. At doses of 0.1 to 3.0 mg/kg, clonal expansion of both CD4+ and CD8+ blood T cells was observed from baseline to week 6. Partial responders in the 0.1-3.0 mg/kg groups had among the lowest normalized peripheral clonal expansion, especially among CD8+ T cells. The antigen specificity of the clonally expanded peripheral T cells was not determined.

The trial excluded patients who had a history of autoimmune disease or who were on systemic immunosuppression. Peripheral blood for TCR sequencing was collected from all dose cohorts at baseline, on cycle 4 day 1, and on cycle 7 day 1. The samples were taken from a phase I, first-in-human, multicenter, open-label dose-escalation trial of ivuxolimab. The trial enrolled adults with locally advanced or metastatic head and neck squamous cell, hepatocellular, melanoma or renal cell carcinoma. Before TCR sequencing, CD4+ and CD8+ T cells were separately sorted from peripheral blood. V was cut back by 1 base and J by 1 base, leaving a gap of 8 bases between them. Via the germline V gene, CDR1 is SGHRS and CDR2 YFSETQ. The CDR3 starts with the cysteine, ends with the phenylalanine, and has 14 residues. Solely the CDR3 DNA is kept, with 42 bases framed from the first base.

This TCR was recovered from an adult with an advanced solid tumor such as melanoma, head and neck, liver or kidney cancer. Here the sequenced sample was CD4+ or CD8+ T cells sorted from blood, taken in a trial of the OX40 agonist ivuxolimab. The chain is encoded by TRBV5-1 joined to TRBJ1-1; the D gene is perhaps TRBD1, from 5 matching bases. The DNA sequence reads TGCGCCAGCAGCTTGAGCAGGGCGAACACTGAAGCTTTCTTT. This sequence encodes CASSLSRANTEAFF.